This TCR beta chain was documented in a study of blood T cell repertoires in COVID-19. Clones were sequenced by immunoSEQ multiplex PCR, and TCRdb holds only the in-frame ones, with some missing. Of 650,000 to 800,000 clones listed, 70% to 90% are singletons. The CDR3 has 14 amino acids. In germline, CDR1 is MNHNY, CDR2 SVGAGI (reference sequence). The ends lost 0 bases at V and 8 bases at J; junction bases unmatched: 3. The sequenced sample was peripheral blood. The sequence derives from a woman younger than 35 with acute or convalescent COVID-19. This rearrangement joins TRBV6-6 to TRBJ2-1; 8 bases line up with TRBD2. The CDR3 region is CASSYSRGAYEQFF. The CDR3 DNA is TGTGCCAGCAGTTACTCGCGGGGGGCTTATGAGCAGTTCTTC.